The entry that follows covers one T cell receptor (beta chain) sequence. The sample is drawn from a study of blood T cell repertoires in COVID-19. Whole-study context: From the United States, Italy and Spain came samples of acute and convalescent COVID-19. PBMCs, B-cell-depleted T cells, or T cells provided the cDNA or gDNA that made up the material.

Germline loops: CDR1 SGHVS, CDR2 FQNEAQ. The length of the CDR3 is 15 residues. V was clipped by 4 bases and J by 6 bases; unmatched bases: 7. Source study methods: Reference gene primer amplification gave nucleated cell count estimates. Using immunoSEQ multiplex PCR, the repertoire was profiled, and TCRdb retains in-frame clones only, with some absent. The V and J calls and clone size are taken from that table; D and trimming were inferred from the DNA. Altogether approximately 74,000 clones are present, nearly 90% being singletons, with the ten largest covering 7% to 8%. This TCR came from a man in his 70s with acute or convalescent COVID-19. The rearrangement uses TRBV7-8 and TRBJ2-2, with 8 nucleotides matching TRBD2. Sequencing was performed on peripheral blood. The CDR3: CASSSRGAGAGELFF. In nucleotides, the CDR3 is TGTGCCAGCAGCTCCCGTGGAGCGGGGGCCGGGGAGCTGTTTTTT.